The 8 T cell receptor beta chains below come from one sample, sequenced in a study of read filtering for tumor transcriptome and immune sequencing. From 350 to 500 ng of RNA, a library with molecular barcoded alpha/delta and beta/gamma adaptors was made. TCRdb itself ran the reads through MiXCR, one entry per CDR3 protein. The sample includes 14,000 to 15,000 distinct CDR3 sequences, approximately 20% of them seen just once. Sequencing was carried out using a population of CD138-negative cells sorted from bone marrow. These receptors were obtained from a donor at least 40 years old with multiple myeloma.

This clonotype has ten or more counts. The genes are TRBV20-1 and TRBJ2-3; 8 nucleotides line up with TRBD2. V shed 5 bases and J 3 bases; nucleotides not matched to a gene: 7. The CDR3 spans 14 residues. Germline V gene data show CDR1 as DFQATT and CDR2 as SNEGSKA (reference sequence). The CDR3 DNA reads TGCAGTGCTTCGGGACTAGATACGACAGATACGCAGTATTTT. It is translated as CSASGLDTTDTQYF.

This clonotype was picked up many times. This chain links TRBV7-2 with TRBJ1-2; D possibly corresponds to TRBD1 (5 bases). This CDR3 has 14 residues. Per germline, CDR1 SGHTA and CDR2 FQGNSA. V lost 1 base and J 4 bases, leaving 10 bases between the germline ends. Here the CDR3 reads CASSLEGLFYGYTF. The CDR3 region has the DNA TGTGCCAGCAGCTTAGAGGGGCTTTTCTATGGCTACACCTTC. Variable domain in full (rest from reference TRBV7-2 and TRBJ1-2): GAGVSQSPSNKVTEKGKDVELRCDPISGHTALYWYRQSLGQGLEFLIYFQGNSAPDKSGLPSDRFSAERTGGSVSTLTIQRTQQEDSAVYLCASSLEGLFYGYTFGSGTRLTVV.

The chain employs TRBV20-1 and TRBJ2-3, with 10 bases lining up with TRBD2. This CDR3 has 13 amino acids. The ends lost 4 bases at V and 6 bases at J; junction bases unmatched: 4. Per the germline V gene, CDR1 is DFQATT and CDR2 is SNEGSKA (reference sequence). The CDR3 DNA follows: TGCAGTGCTATAGCGGGAGGAGGGGATACGCAGTATTTT. Translating it yields CSAIAGGGDTQYF.

This clonotype was seen only a few times. This rearrangement joins TRBV19 to TRBJ1-3, with 9 bases lining up with TRBD1. The ends lost 5 bases at V and 4 bases at J; junction bases unmatched: 9. Germline V lookup: CDR1 LNHDA, CDR2 SQIVND (reference sequence). There are 16 residues in the CDR3. The CDR3 region is CASSATGGRRGNTIYF. CDR3 DNA sequence: TGTGCCAGTAGTGCGACAGGGGGAAGAAGAGGAAACACCATATATTTT.

The chain uses TRBV29-1 and TRBJ2-5, with 7 bases aligning to TRBD2. This CDR3 contains 13 residues. V was pared by 8 bases and J by 4 bases, with 10 bases of the junction left unmatched. Germline loops: CDR1 SQVTM, CDR2 ANQGSEA. The CDR3 nucleotides read TGCAGCATCACTTCGGGGGAGGGAGAGACCCAGTACTTC. Amino acids: CSITSGEGETQYF.

On this clonotype: Compared with germline, one end of the junction differs, possibly owing to a read error. The rearrangement uses TRBV6-5 and TRBJ2-2; possible D gene TRBD2, 5 bases. The CDR3 has 12 residues. CDR1 and CDR2 (germline): MNHEY, SVGAGI. CDR3 amino acids: CASRPNTGELSF. CDR3 DNA sequence: TGTGCCAGCAGGCCTAACACCGGGGAGCTGTCTTTT.

The chain recombines TRBV6-5 with TRBJ1-1; D unclear. V shed 2 bases and J shed 5 bases, with 6 bases lying between them. Germline V gives CDR1 MNHEY, CDR2 SVGAGI. The CDR3 consists of 12 residues. The CDR3 sequence is CASSYDGTEAFF. CDR3 sequence (DNA): TGTGCCAGCAGTTACGATGGAACTGAAGCTTTCTTT.

This chain joins TRBV5-4 and TRBJ2-2; D may be TRBD2 (6 bases). CDR1 and CDR2 from the germline V gene are SGHNT and YYREEE (reference sequence). CDR3 length equals 13 residues. The ends were cut back, 4 bases at V and 6 bases at J, with 10 bases in the middle. DNA for the CDR3: TGTGCCAGCAGCCCGGGACTTTCCGGGGAGCTGTTTTTT. Protein product: CASSPGLSGELFF. The entire variable domain, with the rest obtained from reference TRBV5-4 and TRBJ2-2, is as follows: ETGVTQSPTHLIKTRGQQVTLRCSSQSGHNTVSWYQQALGQGPQFIFQYYREEENGRGNFPPRFSGLQFPNYSSELNVNALELDDSALYLCASSPGLSGELFFGEGSRLTVL.